The following is a T cell receptor beta chain sequence with its context. The CDR3 totals 14 residues. V was shortened by 4 bases and J by 7 bases, with 17 bases between the two germline ends. From germline, CDR1 is SGHRS and CDR2 YFSETQ. Repertoires were generated with immunoSEQ multiplex PCR, while TCRdb's copy carries only in-frame clones and drops some. The sample lists 300,000 or so clones, 86% seen once, with roughly 1.6% in the top ten. The data originate from a study of blood T cell repertoires in COVID-19. The origin of this receptor is a woman aged 50 to 60 with acute or convalescent COVID-19. Sample: peripheral blood. V usage is TRBV5-1 and J usage is TRBJ1-1, with D possibly matching TRBD1 (6 bases). CDR3 DNA sequence: TGCGCCAGCAGCCTAACCCAGGGGAGTGTTGAAGCTTTCTTT. Translation gives CASSLTQGSVEAFF.